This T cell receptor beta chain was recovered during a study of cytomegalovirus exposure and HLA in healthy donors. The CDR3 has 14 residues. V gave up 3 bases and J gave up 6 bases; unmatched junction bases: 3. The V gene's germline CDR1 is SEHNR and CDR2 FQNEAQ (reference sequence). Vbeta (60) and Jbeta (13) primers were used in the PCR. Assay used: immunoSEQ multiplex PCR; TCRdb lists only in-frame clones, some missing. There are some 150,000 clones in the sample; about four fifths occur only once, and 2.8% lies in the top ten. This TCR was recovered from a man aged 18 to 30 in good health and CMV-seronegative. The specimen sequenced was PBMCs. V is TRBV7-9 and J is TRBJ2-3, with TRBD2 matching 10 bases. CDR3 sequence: CASSFASGGDTQYF. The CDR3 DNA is TGTGCCAGCAGCTTTGCTAGCGGGGGCGATACGCAGTATTTT.